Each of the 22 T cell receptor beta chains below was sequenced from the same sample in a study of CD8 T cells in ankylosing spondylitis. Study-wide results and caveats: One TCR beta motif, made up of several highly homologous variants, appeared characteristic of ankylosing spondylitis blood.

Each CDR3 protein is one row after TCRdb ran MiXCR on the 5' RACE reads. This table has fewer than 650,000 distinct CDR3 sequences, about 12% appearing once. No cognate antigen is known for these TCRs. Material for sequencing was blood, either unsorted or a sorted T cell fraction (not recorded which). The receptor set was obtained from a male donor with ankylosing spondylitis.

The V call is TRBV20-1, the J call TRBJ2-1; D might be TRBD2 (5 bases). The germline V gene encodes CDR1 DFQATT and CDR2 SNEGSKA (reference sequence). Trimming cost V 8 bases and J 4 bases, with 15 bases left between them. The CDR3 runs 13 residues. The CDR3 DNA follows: TGCAGTCCCCGGAGTAGCGTATACAATGAGCAGTTCTTC. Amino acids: CSPRSSVYNEQFF.

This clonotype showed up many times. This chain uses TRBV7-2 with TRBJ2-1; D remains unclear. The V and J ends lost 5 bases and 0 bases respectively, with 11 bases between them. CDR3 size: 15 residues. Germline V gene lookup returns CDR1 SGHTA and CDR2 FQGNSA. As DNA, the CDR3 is TGTGCCAGCAGCCCCCGGCCAAGCTCCTACAATGAGCAGTTCTTC. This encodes CASSPRPSSYNEQFF.

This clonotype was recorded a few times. The CDR3 here is CASSWGDTVNTEAFF. CDR3 bases: TGCGCCAGCAGCTGGGGGGACACTGTGAACACTGAAGCTTTCTTT. The chain recombines TRBV5-1 with TRBJ1-1; maybe TRBD1 (6 bases). V lost 3 bases and J lost 0, with 12 bases in between. CDR1 is SGHRS and CDR2 is YFSETQ in the germline V gene. The CDR3 spans 15 residues. The complete variable domain, with remaining parts taken from reference TRBV5-1 and TRBJ1-1, reads KAGVTQTPRYLIKTRGQQVTLSCSPISGHRSVSWYQQTPGQGLQFLFEYFSETQRNKGNFPGRFSGRQFSNSRSEMNVSTLELGDSALYLCASSWGDTVNTEAFFGQGTRLTVV.

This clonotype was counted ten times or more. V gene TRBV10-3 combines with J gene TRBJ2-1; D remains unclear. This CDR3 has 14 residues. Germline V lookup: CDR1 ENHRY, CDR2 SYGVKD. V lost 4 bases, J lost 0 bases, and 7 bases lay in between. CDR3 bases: TGTGCCATCAGTGTAGACGGCTCCTACAATGAGCAGTTCTTC. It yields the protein CAISVDGSYNEQFF.

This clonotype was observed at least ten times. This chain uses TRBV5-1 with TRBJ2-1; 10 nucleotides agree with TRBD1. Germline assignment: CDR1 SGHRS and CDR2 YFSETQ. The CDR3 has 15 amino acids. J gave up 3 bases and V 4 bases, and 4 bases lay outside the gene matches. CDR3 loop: CASSKDRGDYNEQFF. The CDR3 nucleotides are TGCGCCAGCAGCAAGGACAGGGGGGACTACAATGAGCAGTTCTTC.

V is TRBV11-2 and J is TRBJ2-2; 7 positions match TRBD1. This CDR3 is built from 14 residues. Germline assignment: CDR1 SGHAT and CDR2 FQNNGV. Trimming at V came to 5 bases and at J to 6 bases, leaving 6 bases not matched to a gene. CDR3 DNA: TGTGCCAGCAGCACCCTCACAGGGGCCGGGGAGCTGTTTTTT. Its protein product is CASSTLTGAGELFF. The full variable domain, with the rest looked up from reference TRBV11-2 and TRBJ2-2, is EAGVAQSPRYKIIEKRQSVAFWCNPISGHATLYWYQQILGQGPKLLIQFQNNGVVDDSQLPKDRFSAERLKGVDSTLKIQPAKLEDSAVYLCASSTLTGAGELFFGEGSRLTVL.

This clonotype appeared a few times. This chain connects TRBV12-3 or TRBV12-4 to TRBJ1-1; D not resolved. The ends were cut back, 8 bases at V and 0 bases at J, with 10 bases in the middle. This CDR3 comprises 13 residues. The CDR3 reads CASQLGMNTEAFF. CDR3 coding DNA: TGTGCCAGCCAGCTCGGGATGAACACTGAAGCTTTCTTT.

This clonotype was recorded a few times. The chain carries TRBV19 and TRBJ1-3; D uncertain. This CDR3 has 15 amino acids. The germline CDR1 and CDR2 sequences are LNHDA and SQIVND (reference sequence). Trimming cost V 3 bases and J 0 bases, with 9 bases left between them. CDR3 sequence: CASSIARSSGNTIYF. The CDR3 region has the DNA TGTGCCAGTAGTATTGCACGGAGCTCTGGAAACACCATATATTTT.

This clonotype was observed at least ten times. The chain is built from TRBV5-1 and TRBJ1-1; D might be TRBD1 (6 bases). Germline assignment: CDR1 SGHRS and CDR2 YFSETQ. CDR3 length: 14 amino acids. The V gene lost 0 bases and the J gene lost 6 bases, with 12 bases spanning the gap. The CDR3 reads CASSLGAGDSEAFF. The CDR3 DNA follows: TGCGCCAGCAGCTTGGGTGCAGGGGATTCTGAAGCTTTCTTT. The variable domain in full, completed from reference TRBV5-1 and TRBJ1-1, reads KAGVTQTPRYLIKTRGQQVTLSCSPISGHRSVSWYQQTPGQGLQFLFEYFSETQRNKGNFPGRFSGRQFSNSRSEMNVSTLELGDSALYLCASSLGAGDSEAFFGQGTRLTVV.

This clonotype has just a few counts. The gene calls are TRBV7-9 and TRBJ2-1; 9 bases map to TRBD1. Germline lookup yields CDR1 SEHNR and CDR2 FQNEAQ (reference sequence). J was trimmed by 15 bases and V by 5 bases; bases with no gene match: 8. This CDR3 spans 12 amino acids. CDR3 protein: CASSQGQGLGFF. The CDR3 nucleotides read TGTGCCAGCAGCCAGGGACAGGGCCTGGGGTTCTTC.

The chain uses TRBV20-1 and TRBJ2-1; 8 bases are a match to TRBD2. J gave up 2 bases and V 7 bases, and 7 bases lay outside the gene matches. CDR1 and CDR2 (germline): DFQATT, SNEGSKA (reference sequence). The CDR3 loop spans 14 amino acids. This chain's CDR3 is CSGSVAGTYNEQFF. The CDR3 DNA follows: TGCAGTGGCTCCGTAGCGGGAACCTACAATGAGCAGTTCTTC.

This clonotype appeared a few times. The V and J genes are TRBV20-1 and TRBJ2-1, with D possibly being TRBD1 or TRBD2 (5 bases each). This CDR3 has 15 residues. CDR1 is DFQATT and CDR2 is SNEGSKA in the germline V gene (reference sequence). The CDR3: CSLSASGGIPNEQFF. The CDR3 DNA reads TGCAGCCTCTCCGCGTCTGGGGGAATCCCCAATGAGCAGTTCTTC.

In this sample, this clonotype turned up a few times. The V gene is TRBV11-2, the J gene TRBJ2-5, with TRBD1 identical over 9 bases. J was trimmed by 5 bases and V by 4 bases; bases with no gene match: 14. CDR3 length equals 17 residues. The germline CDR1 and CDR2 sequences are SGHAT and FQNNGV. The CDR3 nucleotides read TGTGCCAGCAGCTCTGGTTGGGTAACAGGGGGCAAGGAGACCCAGTACTTC. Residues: CASSSGWVTGGKETQYF.

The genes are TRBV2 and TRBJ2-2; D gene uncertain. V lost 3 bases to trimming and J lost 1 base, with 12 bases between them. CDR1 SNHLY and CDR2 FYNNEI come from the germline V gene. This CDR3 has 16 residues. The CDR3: CASSESRPENTGELFF. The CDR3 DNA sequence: TGTGCCAGCAGTGAGTCAAGACCGGAGAACACCGGGGAGCTGTTTTTT.

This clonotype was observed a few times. CDR3 region: CASSRSSFTDTQYF. The CDR3 DNA reads as TGCGCCAGCAGCAGGAGTAGCTTCACAGATACGCAGTATTTT. This chain connects TRBV5-1 to TRBJ2-3; no definite D call. CDR1 and CDR2 (germline): SGHRS, YFSETQ. The CDR3 has 14 residues. Trimming shortened V by 4 bases and J by 2 bases, and 11 bases separated the two germline ends.

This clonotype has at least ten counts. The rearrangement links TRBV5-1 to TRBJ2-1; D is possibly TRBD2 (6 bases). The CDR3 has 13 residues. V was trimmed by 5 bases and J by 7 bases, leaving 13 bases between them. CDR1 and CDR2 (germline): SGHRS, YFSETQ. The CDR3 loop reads CASRQGGGNEQFF. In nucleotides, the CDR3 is TGCGCCAGCAGACAAGGAGGAGGGAATGAGCAGTTCTTC.

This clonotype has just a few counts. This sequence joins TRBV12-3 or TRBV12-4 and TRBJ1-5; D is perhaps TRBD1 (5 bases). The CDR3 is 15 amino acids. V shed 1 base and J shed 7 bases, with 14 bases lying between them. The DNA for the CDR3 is TGTGCCAGCAGTTTAGAAGCTACAGGACGCCAGCCCCAGCATTTT. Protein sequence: CASSLEATGRQPQHF.

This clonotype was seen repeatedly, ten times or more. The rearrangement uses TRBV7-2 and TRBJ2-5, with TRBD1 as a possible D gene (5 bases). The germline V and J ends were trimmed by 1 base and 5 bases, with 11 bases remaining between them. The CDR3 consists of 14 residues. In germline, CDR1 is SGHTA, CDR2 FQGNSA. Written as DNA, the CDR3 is TGTGCCAGCAGCTTAGTGCCAGGGTTGGAGACCCAGTACTTC. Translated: CASSLVPGLETQYF.

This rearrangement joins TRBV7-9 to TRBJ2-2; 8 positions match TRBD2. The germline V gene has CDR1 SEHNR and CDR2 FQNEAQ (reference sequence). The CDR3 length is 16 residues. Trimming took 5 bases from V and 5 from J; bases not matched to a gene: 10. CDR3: CASSPRAGVVTGELFF. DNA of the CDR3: TGTGCCAGCAGCCCCCGAGCGGGAGTCGTAACCGGGGAGCTGTTTTTT. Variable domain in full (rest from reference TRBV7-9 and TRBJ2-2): DTGVSQNPRHKITKRGQNVTFRCDPISEHNRLYWYRQTLGQGPEFLTYFQNEAQLEKSRLLSDRFSAERPKGSFSTLEIQRTEQGDSAMYLCASSPRAGVVTGELFFGEGSRLTVL.

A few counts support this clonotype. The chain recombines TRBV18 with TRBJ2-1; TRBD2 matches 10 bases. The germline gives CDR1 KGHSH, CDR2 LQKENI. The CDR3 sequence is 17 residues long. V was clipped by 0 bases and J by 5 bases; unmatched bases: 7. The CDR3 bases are TGTGCCAGCTCACCACCCCTTGGACTAGCGGCTGACAATGAGCAGTTCTTC. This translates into CASSPPLGLAADNEQFF.

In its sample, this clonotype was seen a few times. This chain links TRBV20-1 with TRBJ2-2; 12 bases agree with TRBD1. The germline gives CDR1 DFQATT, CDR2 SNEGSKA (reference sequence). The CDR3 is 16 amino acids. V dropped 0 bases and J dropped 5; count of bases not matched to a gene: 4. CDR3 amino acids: CSARDGGQGATGELFF. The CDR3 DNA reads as TGCAGTGCTAGAGATGGGGGACAGGGGGCGACCGGGGAGCTGTTTTTT.

As DNA, the CDR3 is TGCGCCAGGGGCACTAGCGGGAGGGATTTGGGGGCCTACGAGCAGTACGTC. It specifies CARGTSGRDLGAYEQYV. The chain recombines TRBV5-1 with TRBJ2-7, with 13 bases matching TRBD2. The V gene's germline CDR1 is SGHRS and CDR2 YFSETQ. The CDR3 has 17 residues. The V segment lost 8 bases and the J segment 2 bases; nucleotides outside the gene matches: 13.